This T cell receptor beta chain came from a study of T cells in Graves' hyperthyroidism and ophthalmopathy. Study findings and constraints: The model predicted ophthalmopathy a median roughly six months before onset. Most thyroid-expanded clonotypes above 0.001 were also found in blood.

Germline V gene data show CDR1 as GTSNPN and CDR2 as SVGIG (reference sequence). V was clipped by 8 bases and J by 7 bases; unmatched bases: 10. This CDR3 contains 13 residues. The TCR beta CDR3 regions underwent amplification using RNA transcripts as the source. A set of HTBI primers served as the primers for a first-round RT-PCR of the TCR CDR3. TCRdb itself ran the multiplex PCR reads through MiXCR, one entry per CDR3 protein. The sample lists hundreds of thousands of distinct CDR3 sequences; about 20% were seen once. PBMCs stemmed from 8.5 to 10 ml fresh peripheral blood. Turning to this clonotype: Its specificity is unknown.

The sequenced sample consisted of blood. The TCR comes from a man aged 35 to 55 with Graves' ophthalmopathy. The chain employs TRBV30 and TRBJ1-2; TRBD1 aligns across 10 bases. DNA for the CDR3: TGTGCCGGAACCGGGACAGGGGCCGCTGGCTACACCTTC. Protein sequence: CAGTGTGAAGYTF. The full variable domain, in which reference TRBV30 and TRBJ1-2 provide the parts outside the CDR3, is SQTIHQWPATLVQPVGSPLSLECTVEGTSNPNLYWYRQAAGRGLQLLFYSVGIGQISSEVPQNLSASRPQDRQFILSSKKLLLSDSGFYLCAGTGTGAAGYTFGSGTRLTVV.